This TCR beta chain was recorded in a study of blood T cell repertoires in COVID-19. Study-level information: Nucleic acid was either cDNA or gDNA, and it came from T cells, B-cell-depleted T cells, or PBMCs.

Profiling relied on immunoSEQ multiplex PCR, and the TCRdb table lists in-frame clones only, not all of them. Here the sample spans about 12,000 clones, around 70% being singletons. There are 13 residues in the CDR3. The germline CDR1 and CDR2 sequences are SGHAT and FQNNGV. V gave up 5 bases and J gave up 8 bases, with 15 bases separating them. The sequence was obtained from a man between 60 and 70 years old with COVID-19, enrolled during active disease. The chain carries TRBV11-2 and TRBJ1-2; the D is unclear. The sample was peripheral blood. The CDR3 protein is CASSPTGFLGYTF. The CDR3 DNA reads TGTGCCAGCAGCCCAACGGGATTCCTGGGCTACACCTTC.